This TCR beta chain was captured in a study of OX40 agonist ivuxolimab in advanced cancers. About the study as a whole: Ivuxolimab, which targeted the costimulatory receptor OX40 (CD134), was an agonistic, fully human IgG2 monoclonal antibody. In the dose-escalation cohort, 70% to 85% of patients were male, and the mean age was around 60 years, with a range of about 23 to 85. The monotherapy dose-escalation portion (N = 52 patients) of the phase I ivuxolimab trial is reported in the paper. Prior anti-PD-1, anti-PD-L1 or anti-CTLA-4 therapy was permitted, and about 40% of dose-escalation patients had received checkpoint inhibitors. Peripheral TCRbeta sequencing aimed to test whether ivuxolimab altered TCR sequence diversity and caused clonal T-cell expansion. Of the 50 or so patients in dose escalation, 19 had hepatocellular carcinoma, around 15 had melanoma, 9 had renal cell carcinoma and 9 had head and neck cancer. Intravenous ivuxolimab was administered to patients every 2 weeks at six dose levels: 0.01, 0.1, 0.3, 1.5, 3 and 10 mg/kg. Partial responses occurred in three dose-escalation patients: two with cutaneous melanoma and one with hepatocellular carcinoma. Beyond this particular receptor, the publication reports: In the 0.1-3.0 mg/kg groups, partial responders had among the lowest normalized peripheral clonal expansion, particularly in CD8+ T cells. At doses of 0.1 to 3.0 mg/kg, clonal expansion of both CD4+ and CD8+ blood T cells was observed from baseline to week 6. Low levels of normalized T-cell clonal expansion were also shown by some nonresponding patients. After ivuxolimab, CD8+ T cells had more expanded clones than CD4+ T cells on average. The antigen specificity of the clonally expanded peripheral T cells was not determined.

For sequencing of the TCRbeta CDR3 region, genomic DNA was extracted from the sorted cells. The immunoSEQ Assay was used to sequence the TCRbeta CDR3 regions. Held by TCRdb, this immuneACCESS table contains in-frame sequences only and omits some clones. Under half of the omission traces to an unresolved V gene where checked; the cause of the rest is unknown. For this sample there are some 19,000 clones; about 80% appear just once. The ten largest clones capture around an eighth of the sample. This clone was observed once. Its recognized antigen is unknown. There are no base qualities to consult, and no much larger clone falls within one base. Patients with a history of autoimmune disease or receiving systemic immunosuppression were excluded from the trial. Peripheral blood for TCR sequencing was collected from all dose cohorts at baseline, on cycle 4 day 1, and on cycle 7 day 1. Samples were obtained from an open-label, multicenter, first-in-human phase I dose-escalation trial of ivuxolimab. Adults with locally advanced or metastatic head and neck squamous cell, hepatocellular, melanoma or renal cell carcinoma were enrolled in the trial. Before TCR sequencing, CD4+ and CD8+ T cells were separately sorted from peripheral blood.

CDR1 and CDR2, per the germline V gene (reference sequence), are MNHEY and SMNVEV. Including cysteine and phenylalanine, the CDR3 has 13 amino acids. CDR3 DNA is the only sequence kept; it has 39 bases, read in frame from the first base. V and J are trimmed by 10 bases and 6 bases, and the gene matches miss 11 bases of the junction. Recombination linked TRBV27 to TRBJ1-2, with TRBD1 identical over 7 junction bases. This sequence was found in an adult with an advanced solid tumor such as melanoma, head and neck, liver or kidney cancer. Source: CD4+ or CD8+ T cells sorted from blood, taken in a trial of the OX40 agonist ivuxolimab. The base sequence is TGTGCCACCTCAGGGGGAAGGAAGAATGGCTACACCTTC. Translated, it gives CATSGGRKNGYTF.